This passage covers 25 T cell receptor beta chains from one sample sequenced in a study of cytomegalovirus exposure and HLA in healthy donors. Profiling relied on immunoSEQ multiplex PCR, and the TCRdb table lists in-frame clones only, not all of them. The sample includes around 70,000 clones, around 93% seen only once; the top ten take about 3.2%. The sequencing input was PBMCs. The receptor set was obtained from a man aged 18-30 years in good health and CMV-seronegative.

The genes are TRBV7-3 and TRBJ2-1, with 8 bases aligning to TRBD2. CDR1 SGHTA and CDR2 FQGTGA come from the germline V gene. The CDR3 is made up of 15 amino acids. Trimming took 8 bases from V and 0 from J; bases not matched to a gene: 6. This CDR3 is CASSWGTSSYNEQFF. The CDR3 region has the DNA TGTGCCAGCTCCTGGGGGACTAGCTCCTACAATGAGCAGTTCTTC.

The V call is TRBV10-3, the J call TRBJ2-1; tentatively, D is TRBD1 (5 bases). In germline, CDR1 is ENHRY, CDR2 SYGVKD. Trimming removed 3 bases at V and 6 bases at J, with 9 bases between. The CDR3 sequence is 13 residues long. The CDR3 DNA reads TGTGCCATCAGTGATTACAGGTCCAATGAGCAGTTCTTC. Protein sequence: CAISDYRSNEQFF.

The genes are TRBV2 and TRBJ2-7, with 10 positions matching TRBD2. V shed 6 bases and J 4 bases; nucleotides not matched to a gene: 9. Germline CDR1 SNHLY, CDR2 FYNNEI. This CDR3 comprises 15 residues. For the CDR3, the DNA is TGTGCCAGCAGATTAGGACTAGCGGTTTTTTACGAGCAGTACTTC. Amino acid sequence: CASRLGLAVFYEQYF. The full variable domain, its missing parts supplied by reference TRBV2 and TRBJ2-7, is EPEVTQTPSHQVTQMGQEVILRCVPISNHLYFYWYRQILGQKVEFLVSFYNNEISEKSEIFDDQFSVERPDGSNFTLKIRSTKLEDSAMYFCASRLGLAVFYEQYFGPGTRLTVT.

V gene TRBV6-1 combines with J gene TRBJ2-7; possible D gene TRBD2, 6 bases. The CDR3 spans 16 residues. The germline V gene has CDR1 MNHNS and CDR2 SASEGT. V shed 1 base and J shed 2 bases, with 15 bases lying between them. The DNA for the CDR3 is TGTGCCAGCAGTGAAGTTTCGGGACTGATGCCCTACGAGCAGTACTTC. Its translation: CASSEVSGLMPYEQYF.

CDR3 in amino acids: CASSYASGSSYEQYF. The CDR3 coding sequence is TGTGCCAGCAGTTACGCTAGCGGGAGCTCCTACGAGCAGTACTTC. The rearrangement uses TRBV6-5 and TRBJ2-7, with 10 bases identical to TRBD2. The CDR3 loop spans 15 amino acids. The germline V gene has CDR1 MNHEY and CDR2 SVGAGI. Trimming cost V 2 bases and J 0 bases; bases outside gene matches: 1.

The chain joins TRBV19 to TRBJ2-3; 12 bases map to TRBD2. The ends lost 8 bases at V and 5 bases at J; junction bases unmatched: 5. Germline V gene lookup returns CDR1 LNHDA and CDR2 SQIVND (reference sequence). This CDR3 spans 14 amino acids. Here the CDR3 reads CASLAGGPGDTQYF. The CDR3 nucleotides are TGTGCCAGTCTAGCGGGAGGGCCGGGAGATACGCAGTATTTT.

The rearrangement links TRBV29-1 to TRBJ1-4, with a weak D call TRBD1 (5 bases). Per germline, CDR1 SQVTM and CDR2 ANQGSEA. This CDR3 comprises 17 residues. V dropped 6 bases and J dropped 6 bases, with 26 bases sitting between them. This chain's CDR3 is CSVQSDSKVGEDEKLFF. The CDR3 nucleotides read TGCAGCGTCCAAAGTGACAGTAAGGTCGGTGAGGATGAAAAACTGTTTTTT. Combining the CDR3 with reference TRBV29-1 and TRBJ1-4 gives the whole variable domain SAVISQKPSRDICQRGTSLTIQCQVDSQVTMMFWYRQQPGQSLTLIATANQGSEATYESGFVIDKFPISRPNLTFSTLTVSNMSPEDSSIYLCSVQSDSKVGEDEKLFFGSGTQLSVL.

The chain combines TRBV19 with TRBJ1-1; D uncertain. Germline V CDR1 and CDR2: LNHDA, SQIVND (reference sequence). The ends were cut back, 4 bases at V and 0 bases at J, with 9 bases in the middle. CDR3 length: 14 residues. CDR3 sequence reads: CASSTPGMNTEAFF. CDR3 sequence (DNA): TGTGCCAGTAGTACCCCCGGTATGAACACTGAAGCTTTCTTT.

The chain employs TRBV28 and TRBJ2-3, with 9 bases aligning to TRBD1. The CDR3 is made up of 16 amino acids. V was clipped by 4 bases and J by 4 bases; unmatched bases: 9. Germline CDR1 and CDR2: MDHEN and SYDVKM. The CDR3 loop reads CASSSPGTGLSDTQYF. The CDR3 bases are TGTGCCAGCAGTTCCCCCGGGACAGGGTTATCAGATACGCAGTATTTT. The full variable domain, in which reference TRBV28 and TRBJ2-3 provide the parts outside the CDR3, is DVKVTQSSRYLVKRTGEKVFLECVQDMDHENMFWYRQDPGLGLRLIYFSYDVKMKEKGDIPEGYSVSREKKERFSLILESASTNQTSMYLCASSSPGTGLSDTQYFGPGTRLTVL.

DNA of the CDR3: TGTGCCAGCAGCTTAATAAGACAGGTGATGAACACTGAAGCTTTCTTT. This gives the protein CASSLIRQVMNTEAFF. The chain has TRBV7-3 and TRBJ1-1; TRBD1 might be the D (6 bases). V was clipped by 1 base and J by 0 bases, with 12 bases between them. This CDR3 is 16 amino acids long. Germline values: CDR1 SGHTA, CDR2 FQGTGA.

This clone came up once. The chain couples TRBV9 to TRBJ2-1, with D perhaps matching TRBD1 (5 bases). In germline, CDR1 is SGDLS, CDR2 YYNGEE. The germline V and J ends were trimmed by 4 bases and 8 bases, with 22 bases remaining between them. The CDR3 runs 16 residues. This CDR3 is CASSSPGHRPGDEQFF. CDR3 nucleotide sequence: TGTGCCAGCAGCTCCCCAGGACACCGACCTGGGGATGAGCAGTTCTTC.

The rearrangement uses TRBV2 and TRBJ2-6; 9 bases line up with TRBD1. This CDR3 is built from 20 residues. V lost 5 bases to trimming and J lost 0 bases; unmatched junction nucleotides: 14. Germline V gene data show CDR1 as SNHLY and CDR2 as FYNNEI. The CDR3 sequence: CASSRPPGQGMSSGANVLTF. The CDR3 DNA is TGTGCCAGCAGTCGTCCCCCGGGACAGGGTATGAGCTCTGGGGCCAACGTCCTGACTTTC. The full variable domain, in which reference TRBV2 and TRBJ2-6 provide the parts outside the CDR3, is EPEVTQTPSHQVTQMGQEVILRCVPISNHLYFYWYRQILGQKVEFLVSFYNNEISEKSEIFDDQFSVERPDGSNFTLKIRSTKLEDSAMYFCASSRPPGQGMSSGANVLTFGAGSRLTVL.

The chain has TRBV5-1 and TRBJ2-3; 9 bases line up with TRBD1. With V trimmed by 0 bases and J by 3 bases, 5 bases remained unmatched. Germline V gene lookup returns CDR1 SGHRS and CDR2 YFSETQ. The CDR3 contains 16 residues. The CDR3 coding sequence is TGCGCCAGCAGCTTGGAACCTGGACAGGGGACAGATACGCAGTATTTT. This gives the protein CASSLEPGQGTDTQYF.

CDR3 DNA: TGTGCCTGGAGTGTATACGGGGCCAAAAACATTCAGTACTTC. Translation gives CAWSVYGAKNIQYF. This sequence joins TRBV30 and TRBJ2-4; D remains unclear. This CDR3 contains 14 residues. From germline, CDR1 is GTSNPN and CDR2 SVGIG (reference sequence). With 0 bases removed from V and 1 base from J, the gap between germline ends came to 7 bases. Full variable domain (remainder filled in from reference TRBV30 and TRBJ2-4): SQTIHQWPATLVQPVGSPLSLECTVEGTSNPNLYWYRQAAGRGLQLLFYSVGIGQISSEVPQNLSASRPQDRQFILSSKKLLLSDSGFYLCAWSVYGAKNIQYFGAGTRLSVL.

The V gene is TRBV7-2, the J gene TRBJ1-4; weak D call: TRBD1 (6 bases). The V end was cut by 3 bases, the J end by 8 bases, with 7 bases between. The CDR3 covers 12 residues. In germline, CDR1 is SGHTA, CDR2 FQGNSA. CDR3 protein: CASSLQGEKLFF. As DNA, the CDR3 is TGTGCCAGCAGCTTGCAGGGGGAAAAACTGTTTTTT.

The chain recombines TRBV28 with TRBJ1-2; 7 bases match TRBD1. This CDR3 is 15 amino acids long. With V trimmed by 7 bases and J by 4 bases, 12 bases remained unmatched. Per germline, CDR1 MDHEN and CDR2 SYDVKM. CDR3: CASNSLGTGVYGYTF. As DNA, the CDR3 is TGTGCCAGCAATAGTCTGGGAACAGGGGTCTATGGCTACACCTTC.

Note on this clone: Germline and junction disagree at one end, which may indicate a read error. This CDR3 reads CATSPGNEQFF. The CDR3 DNA follows: TGTGCCACCAGTCCAGGCAATGAGCAGTTCTTC. V usage is TRBV25-1 and J usage is TRBJ2-1; D uncertain. Looked up from germline, CDR1 is MGHDK and CDR2 is SYGVNS. The CDR3 runs 11 residues.

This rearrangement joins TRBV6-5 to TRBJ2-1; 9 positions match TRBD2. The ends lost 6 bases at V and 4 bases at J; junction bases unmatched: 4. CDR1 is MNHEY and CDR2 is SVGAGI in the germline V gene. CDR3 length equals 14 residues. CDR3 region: CASRGLAVYNEQFF. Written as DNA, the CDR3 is TGTGCCAGCAGGGGACTAGCAGTTTACAATGAGCAGTTCTTC.

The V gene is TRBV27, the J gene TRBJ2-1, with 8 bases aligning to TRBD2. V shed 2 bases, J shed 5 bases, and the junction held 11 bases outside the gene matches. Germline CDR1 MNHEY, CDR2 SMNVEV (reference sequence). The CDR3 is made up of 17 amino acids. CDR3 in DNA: TGTGCCAGCAGTTTAAGGCTATTAGCGGGAATGAACAATGAGCAGTTCTTC. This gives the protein CASSLRLLAGMNNEQFF.

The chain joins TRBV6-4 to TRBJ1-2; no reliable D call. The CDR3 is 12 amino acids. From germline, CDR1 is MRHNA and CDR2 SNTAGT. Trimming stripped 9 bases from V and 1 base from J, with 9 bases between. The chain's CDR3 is CASDTINYGYTF. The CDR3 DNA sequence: TGTGCCAGTGACACGATTAACTATGGCTACACCTTC.

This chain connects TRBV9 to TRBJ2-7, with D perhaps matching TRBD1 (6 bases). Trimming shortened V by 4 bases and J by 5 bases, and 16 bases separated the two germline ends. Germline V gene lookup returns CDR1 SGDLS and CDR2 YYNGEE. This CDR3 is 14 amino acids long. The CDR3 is CASSPGPGEHEQYF. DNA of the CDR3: TGTGCCAGCAGCCCCGGGCCAGGGGAACACGAGCAGTACTTC.

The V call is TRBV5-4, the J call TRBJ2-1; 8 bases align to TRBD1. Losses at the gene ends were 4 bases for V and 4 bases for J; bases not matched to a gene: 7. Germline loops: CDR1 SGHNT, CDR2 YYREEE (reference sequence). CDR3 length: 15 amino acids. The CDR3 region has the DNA TGTGCCAGCAGCGGACAGGGTGGGTTTTACAATGAGCAGTTCTTC. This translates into CASSGQGGFYNEQFF.

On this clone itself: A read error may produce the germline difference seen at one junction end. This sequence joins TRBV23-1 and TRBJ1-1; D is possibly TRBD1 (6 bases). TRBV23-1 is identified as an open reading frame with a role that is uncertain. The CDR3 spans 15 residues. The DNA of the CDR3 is TGCGCCAGCAGACAATATACAGGGTCGGACACTGAAGCTTTCTTT. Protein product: CASRQYTGSDTEAFF.

The CDR3, as DNA: TGTGCCAGCAGCTCCAACGGACCTCCTAGCGGGGGGCCCTACAATGAGCAGTTCTTC. This translates into CASSSNGPPSGGPYNEQFF. The chain carries TRBV7-2 and TRBJ2-1; 11 bases map to TRBD2. V was clipped by 4 bases and J by 2 bases; unmatched bases: 13. The germline gives CDR1 SGHTA, CDR2 FQGNSA. This CDR3 has 19 amino acids.

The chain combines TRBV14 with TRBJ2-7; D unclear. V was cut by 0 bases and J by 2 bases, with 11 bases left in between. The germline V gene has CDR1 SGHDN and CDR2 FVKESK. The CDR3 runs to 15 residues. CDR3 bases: TGTGCCAGCAGCCAAGAGTCCACCTACCCCTACGAGCAGTACTTC. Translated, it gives CASSQESTYPYEQYF.